The clone carrying this T cell receptor (beta chain) has just a few counts. The authors ran a second PCR of about 6 to 11 cycles using a sample-barcoded 5' primer and a J-beta primer mix. TCRdb itself ran the 5' RACE reads through MiXCR, one entry per CDR3 protein. The table shows around 1,500,000 distinct CDR3 sequences, with 28% occurring only once. The sample originates from a study of blood T cells in healthy people across ages. Trimming shortened V by 11 bases and J by 7 bases, and 15 bases separated the two germline ends. The CDR3 sequence is 12 residues long. Germline CDR1 SGHTA, CDR2 FQGTGA. Sequencing was carried out using blood. The receptor comes from a woman aged 30 to 39 in good health. The chain combines TRBV7-3 with TRBJ2-1, with D tentatively TRBD2 (6 bases). The CDR3 region is CAQPGGGNEQFF. The CDR3 nucleotides read TGTGCCCAGCCCGGGGGTGGAAATGAGCAGTTCTTC.